Listed below are T cell receptor beta chains from one sample, sequenced in a study of OX40 agonist ivuxolimab in advanced cancers. Clones were read by immunoSEQ multiplex PCR, and TCRdb kept only the in-frame ones, dropping some. Found here are around 94,000 clones, 92% of them singletons; the top ten hold about 3%. The material was CD4+ or CD8+ T cells sorted from blood, obtained in a trial of the OX40 agonist ivuxolimab. The receptors come from an adult with an advanced solid tumor such as melanoma, head and neck, liver or kidney cancer. CDR3s include the opening cysteine and the closing phenylalanine or tryptophan. A D gene is named only where the DNA matches it firmly. Not all rows give a size; the values are once, few, many and, for expanded clones, a class.

clone size: once; D gene: .; V gene: TRBV9; J gene: TRBJ2-7; CDR3 protein: CASSVGAGADYEQYF; CDR3 DNA: TGTGCCAGCAGCGTAGGGGCAGGGGCGGACTACGAGCAGTACTTC
clone size: once; D gene: .; V gene: TRBV7-2; J gene: TRBJ1-3; CDR3 protein: CASRNRVRNTIYF; CDR3 DNA: TGTGCCAGCAGAAATAGGGTTCGTAACACCATATATTTT
clone size: .; D gene: .; V gene: TRBV28; J gene: TRBJ1-1; CDR3 protein: CASSPYRVGGLMNTEAFF; CDR3 DNA: TGTGCCAGCAGTCCGTACAGGGTTGGGGGGCTAATGAACACTGAAGCTTTCTTT
clone size: .; D gene: .; V gene: TRBV4-1; J gene: TRBJ1-2; CDR3 protein: CASSHGAGPYGYTF; CDR3 DNA: TGCGCCAGCAGCCATGGGGCAGGGCCCTATGGCTACACCTTC
clone size: .; D gene: TRBD1; V gene: TRBV6-6; J gene: TRBJ2-7; CDR3 protein: CASSPDRTVQYF; CDR3 DNA: TGTGCCAGCAGTCCGGACAGGACGGTGCAGTACTTC
clone size: .; D gene: .; V gene: TRBV4-1; J gene: TRBJ2-7; CDR3 protein: CASSQEGRSWRADYEQYF; CDR3 DNA: TGCGCCAGCAGCCAAGAAGGGAGGTCCTGGCGGGCCGACTACGAGCAGTACTTC
clone size: .; D gene: .; V gene: TRBV28; J gene: TRBJ1-2; CDR3 protein: CASSQRLANYGYTF; CDR3 DNA: TGTGCCAGCAGTCAGAGGCTAGCTAACTATGGCTACACCTTC
clone size: once; D gene: .; V gene: TRBV5-6; J gene: TRBJ2-3; CDR3 protein: CASSYTGFTDTQYF; CDR3 DNA: TGTGCCAGCAGCTACACAGGGTTCACAGATACGCAGTATTTT
clone size: .; D gene: .; V gene: TRBV28; J gene: TRBJ1-2; CDR3 protein: CASSLTAVTGSDYTF; CDR3 DNA: TGTGCCAGCAGTTTGACCGCTGTAACAGGGAGCGACTACACCTTC
clone size: .; D gene: .; V gene: TRBV28; J gene: TRBJ2-1; CDR3 protein: CATQGLDNEQFF; CDR3 DNA: TGTGCCACCCAGGGGTTAGACAATGAGCAGTTCTTC
clone size: .; D gene: .; V gene: TRBV2; J gene: TRBJ2-7; CDR3 protein: CASSEPGTGYEQYF; CDR3 DNA: TGTGCCAGCAGTGAACCCGGGACGGGATACGAGCAGTACTTC
clone size: .; D gene: .; V gene: TRBV4-3; J gene: TRBJ2-7; CDR3 protein: CASSLVQTELLYEQYF; CDR3 DNA: TGCGCCAGCAGCTTAGTCCAGACAGAACTGCTTTACGAGCAGTACTTC